These 30 T cell receptor beta chains share one sample of origin, sequenced in a study of immune evolution from preneoplasia to lung adenocarcinoma. The method was immunoSEQ multiplex PCR; TCRdb's version includes in-frame clones alone and lacks a portion of them. Here the sample spans about 41,000 clones, around 79% being singletons. The sequenced material came from FFPE invasive lung adenocarcinoma tissue. The receptors derive from a person in their 60s with lung adenocarcinoma.

The rearrangement uses TRBV2 and TRBJ2-4; 9 bases are shared with TRBD1. There are 13 residues in the CDR3. Germline V CDR1 and CDR2: SNHLY, FYNNEI. V shed 1 base, J shed 10 bases, and the junction held 2 bases outside the gene matches. Written as DNA, the CDR3 is TGTGCCAGCAGTGAAGGAGGGACAGGGATTCAGTACTTC. The encoded protein is CASSEGGTGIQYF.

The CDR3 sequence: CASSTQESYGYTF. The CDR3 coding sequence is TGTGCCAGCAGCACTCAGGAGTCCTATGGCTACACCTTC. The genes are TRBV13 and TRBJ1-2, with D unclear. The CDR3 loop spans 13 amino acids. Germline V gene lookup returns CDR1 PRHDT and CDR2 FYEKMQ (reference sequence). V was trimmed by 5 bases and J by 4 bases, leaving 11 bases between them.

This clone was observed a handful of times. This chain joins TRBV14 and TRBJ2-1; D gene uncertain. Germline V gives CDR1 SGHDN, CDR2 FVKESK. This CDR3 region has 14 residues. Trimming removed 1 base from V and 7 bases from J, with 11 bases in between. Here the CDR3 DNA reads TGTGCCAGCAGCCAAGGGTTCTTTGTAAATGAGCAGTTCTTC. Translating it yields CASSQGFFVNEQFF.

The chain is built from TRBV7-2 and TRBJ2-2; TRBD2 matches 9 bases. Germline CDR1 reads SGHTA; CDR2 reads FQGNSA. The CDR3 covers 15 residues. The V segment lost 5 bases and the J segment 4 bases; nucleotides outside the gene matches: 5. The CDR3 sequence: CASSPSGISTGELFF. In nucleotides, the CDR3 is TGTGCCAGCAGCCCTAGCGGGATCAGCACCGGGGAGCTGTTTTTT.

The gene calls are TRBV28 and TRBJ1-1; 8 bases map to TRBD1. The length of the CDR3 is 16 residues. Germline CDR1 and CDR2: MDHEN and SYDVKM. Trimming at V came to 1 base and at J to 2 bases, leaving 6 bases not matched to a gene. CDR3 sequence (DNA): TGTGCCAGCAGTTTATTTCGGACAGGGCCAAACACTGAAGCTTTCTTT. Encoded protein: CASSLFRTGPNTEAFF.

This chain joins TRBV5-4 and TRBJ2-7; maybe TRBD1 (6 bases). Germline values: CDR1 SGHNT, CDR2 YYREEE (reference sequence). V dropped 4 bases and J dropped 4 bases, with 9 bases sitting between them. CDR3 size: 12 residues. In nucleotides, the CDR3 is TGTGCCAGCAGCCGTCAGGGGTACGAGCAGTACTTC. It is translated as CASSRQGYEQYF.

This chain links TRBV11-2 with TRBJ2-7, with 11 bases identical to TRBD2. The length of the CDR3 is 15 residues. The germline gives CDR1 SGHAT, CDR2 FQNNGV. V lost 4 bases, J lost 3 bases, and 5 bases stayed unmatched. The CDR3 loop is CASSSRLAGIYEQYF. The CDR3 DNA is TGTGCCAGCAGCTCTAGACTAGCGGGAATCTACGAGCAGTACTTC.

The V gene is TRBV6-5, the J gene TRBJ2-2, with 7 bases aligning to TRBD1. V gave up 6 bases and J gave up 6 bases; unmatched junction bases: 10. This CDR3 is 15 amino acids long. The germline V gene encodes CDR1 MNHEY and CDR2 SVGAGI. The CDR3 here is CASRSPNRGAGELFF. As DNA, the CDR3 is TGTGCCAGCAGGTCCCCAAACAGGGGAGCCGGGGAGCTGTTTTTT.

There are a few counts of this clone. The V call is TRBV19, the J call TRBJ2-1, with 10 bases matching TRBD2. The germline V gene encodes CDR1 LNHDA and CDR2 SQIVND (reference sequence). The CDR3 sequence is 16 residues long. J gave up 9 bases and V 1 base, and 9 bases lay outside the gene matches. In nucleotides, the CDR3 is TGTGCCAGTAGTATAGGAAGGGCTAGCGGGAGCCCTGAGCAGTTCTTC. Its protein is CASSIGRASGSPEQFF.

The chain is built from TRBV11-3 and TRBJ2-1; 10 positions agree with TRBD2. Germline-derived CDR1 and CDR2 are SGHNT and YENEEA. Unmatched junction bases numbered 4, after V lost 2 bases and J lost 3 bases. This CDR3 is built from 16 residues. This CDR3 is CASSLSGTSDYNEQFF. The CDR3 DNA is TGTGCCAGCAGCTTATCCGGGACTAGCGACTACAATGAGCAGTTCTTC. Full variable domain (rest looked up from reference TRBV11-3 and TRBJ2-1): EAGVVQSPRYKIIEKKQPVAFWCNPISGHNTLYWYLQNLGQGPELLIRYENEEAVDDSQLPKDRFSAERLKGVDSTLKIQPAELGDSAVYLCASSLSGTSDYNEQFFGPGTRLTVL.

The chain combines TRBV5-5 with TRBJ2-4; 7 nucleotides align to TRBD2. Germline CDR1 SGHKS, CDR2 YYEKEE (reference sequence). CDR3 length: 17 residues. J was trimmed by 0 bases and V by 4 bases; bases with no gene match: 10. CDR3 sequence: CASSRELARLAKNIQYF. The CDR3, as DNA: TGTGCCAGCAGCCGGGAACTAGCGAGGCTAGCCAAAAACATTCAGTACTTC.

The chain has TRBV5-1 and TRBJ2-7, with TRBD2 identical over 7 bases. The CDR3 spans 15 residues. The germline V gene has CDR1 SGHRS and CDR2 YFSETQ. V shed 5 bases, J shed 0 bases, and the junction held 8 bases outside the gene matches. The CDR3 sequence: CASSASGLSSYEQYF. The CDR3 region has the DNA TGCGCCAGCAGTGCTAGCGGTTTGAGCTCCTACGAGCAGTACTTC.

The chain recombines TRBV4-1 with TRBJ2-2; 10 bases agree with TRBD2. This CDR3 spans 16 amino acids. The trim removed 6 bases at V and 6 bases at J, leaving 10 bases unmatched. CDR1 and CDR2 from the germline V gene are MGHRA and YSYEKL. This CDR3 reads CASRPQLAGGPGELFF. In DNA form, the CDR3 reads TGCGCCAGCAGGCCACAGTTAGCGGGAGGTCCCGGGGAGCTGTTTTTT.

This chain uses TRBV7-2 with TRBJ2-3, with a weak D call TRBD1 (5 bases). The V end lost 1 base, the J end lost 5 bases, and 16 bases lay between the germline ends. This CDR3 region has 16 residues. The germline CDR1 and CDR2 sequences are SGHTA and FQGNSA. CDR3 sequence reads: CASSLGWAGLGDTQYF. In nucleotides, the CDR3 is TGTGCCAGCAGCTTAGGTTGGGCAGGGTTAGGAGATACGCAGTATTTT.

This chain connects TRBV28 to TRBJ2-3, with D perhaps being TRBD1 or TRBD2 (5 bases each). Germline lookup yields CDR1 MDHEN and CDR2 SYDVKM. CDR3 length: 17 residues. V lost 5 bases and J 2 bases, leaving 20 bases between the germline ends. This CDR3 is CASSPLTGTPSTDTQYF. In DNA form, the CDR3 reads TGTGCCAGCAGTCCGCTAACCGGGACCCCATCCACAGATACGCAGTATTTT.

This clone was detected once. The chain carries TRBV15 and TRBJ1-3; D may be TRBD1 (5 bases). The length of the CDR3 is 16 residues. The V end was cut by 0 bases, the J end by 4 bases, with 13 bases between. Germline V gives CDR1 LNHNV, CDR2 YYDKDF (reference sequence). This CDR3 is CATSRDRSGGGNTIYF. In DNA form, the CDR3 reads TGTGCCACCAGCAGAGATCGGTCGGGGGGAGGAAACACCATATATTTT.

This chain links TRBV5-4 with TRBJ2-3, with 9 bases lining up with TRBD2. There are 16 residues in the CDR3. V lost 3 bases to trimming and J lost 0 bases; unmatched junction nucleotides: 5. Germline CDR1 and CDR2: SGHNT and YYREEE (reference sequence). CDR3 DNA: TGTGCCAGCAGCTCCCCAGCGGGAGGCAGCACAGATACGCAGTATTTT. Its protein product is CASSSPAGGSTDTQYF.

In this sample, this clone turned up once. The rearrangement links TRBV14 to TRBJ2-7, with 7 bases that match TRBD2. CDR3 length: 15 amino acids. V lost 3 bases, J lost 3 bases, and 8 bases stayed unmatched. Per germline, CDR1 SGHDN and CDR2 FVKESK. For the CDR3, the DNA is TGTGCCAGCAGCCATTTTAGCGGGCCGGGCTACGAGCAGTACTTC. This gives the protein CASSHFSGPGYEQYF.

Concerning this clone: The junction differs from germline at one of its ends, possibly a read error. The rearrangement links TRBV5-1 to TRBJ2-7; 10 bases line up with TRBD2. The CDR3 runs to 15 residues. Germline loops: CDR1 SGHRS, CDR2 YFSETQ. The CDR3 DNA is TGCGCCAGCGGCTTAGCGGGGGGCACGGCAGGCGAGCAGTACTTC. Encoded protein: CASGLAGGTAGEQYF.

This clone has just a few counts. This chain uses TRBV28 with TRBJ2-5; D gene unclear. Trimming removed 4 bases from V and 0 bases from J, with 6 bases in between. CDR1 is MDHEN, CDR2 SYDVKM, per germline. The CDR3 contains 13 residues. CDR3 sequence: CASSSTNQETQYF. The CDR3 region has the DNA TGTGCCAGCAGTTCTACGAACCAAGAGACCCAGTACTTC.

This chain connects TRBV6-1 to TRBJ2-3, with 10 positions matching TRBD1. The germline gives CDR1 MNHNS, CDR2 SASEGT. The CDR3 spans 15 residues. Trimming cost V 8 bases and J 5 bases; bases outside gene matches: 10. In DNA, the CDR3 is TGTGCCAGCGGGGGACAGGGGACCACAGGAGATACGCAGTATTTT. Translating gives CASGGQGTTGDTQYF.

In DNA, the CDR3 is TGTGCCAGCAGTTACAGGGACATTAGGGATGGCTACACCTTC. Its protein is CASSYRDIRDGYTF. The chain is built from TRBV6-5 and TRBJ1-2, with D possibly being TRBD1 (6 bases). The ends were cut back, 2 bases at V and 6 bases at J, with 13 bases in the middle. The V gene's germline CDR1 is MNHEY and CDR2 SVGAGI. The CDR3 spans 14 residues.

The chain has TRBV18 and TRBJ2-1, with 12 bases that match TRBD2. This CDR3 has 18 amino acids. Germline-derived CDR1 and CDR2 are KGHSH and LQKENI. J lost 4 bases, V lost 1 base, and 8 bases had no gene match. CDR3 sequence reads: CASSPRLAGESGYNEQFF. CDR3 bases: TGTGCCAGCTCACCACGACTAGCGGGAGAGTCCGGGTACAATGAGCAGTTCTTC.

This chain uses TRBV5-1 with TRBJ2-1; 8 nucleotides line up with TRBD2. Germline CDR1 SGHRS, CDR2 YFSETQ. The CDR3 contains 15 residues. The V segment lost 2 bases and the J segment 6 bases; nucleotides outside the gene matches: 7. The CDR3 here is CASSLAGVTSNEQFF. The CDR3 DNA is TGCGCCAGCAGCTTAGCGGGAGTCACCAGCAATGAGCAGTTCTTC. Full variable domain (missing parts from reference TRBV5-1 and TRBJ2-1): KAGVTQTPRYLIKTRGQQVTLSCSPISGHRSVSWYQQTPGQGLQFLFEYFSETQRNKGNFPGRFSGRQFSNSRSEMNVSTLELGDSALYLCASSLAGVTSNEQFFGPGTRLTVL.

The CDR3 region is CASSYSLAGVIGELFF. CDR3 sequence (DNA): TGTGCCAGCAGCTACTCCCTAGCGGGAGTAATCGGGGAGCTGTTTTTT. The V gene is TRBV7-9, the J gene TRBJ2-2, with TRBD2 identical over 10 bases. Trimming cost V 4 bases and J 7 bases; bases outside gene matches: 9. The CDR3 totals 16 residues. Germline loops: CDR1 SEHNR, CDR2 FQNEAQ (reference sequence).

Here the CDR3 reads CASRGDRAEDTQYF. The CDR3 nucleotides are TGTGCCAGCAGGGGGGACAGGGCGGAAGATACGCAGTATTTT. The chain uses TRBV28 and TRBJ2-3, with 9 bases lining up with TRBD1. This CDR3 is built from 14 residues. V trimming: 6 bases; J trimming: 5 bases; junction bases outside the gene matches: 6. Germline lookup yields CDR1 MDHEN and CDR2 SYDVKM. Based on the CDR3 plus reference TRBV28 and TRBJ2-3, the full variable domain is DVKVTQSSRYLVKRTGEKVFLECVQDMDHENMFWYRQDPGLGLRLIYFSYDVKMKEKGDIPEGYSVSREKKERFSLILESASTNQTSMYLCASRGDRAEDTQYFGPGTRLTVL.

The V gene is TRBV7-3, the J gene TRBJ2-1; 11 nucleotides match TRBD2. This CDR3 comprises 15 residues. Germline values: CDR1 SGHTA, CDR2 FQGTGA. Germline trimming cut 5 bases from V and 6 bases from J; bases unmatched to any gene: 6. CDR3 sequence reads: CASSRKLAGANEQFF. The CDR3 DNA is TGTGCCAGCAGCCGGAAACTAGCGGGAGCCAATGAGCAGTTCTTC.

This clone was seen only a few times. The V call is TRBV6-6, the J call TRBJ2-1; maybe TRBD2 (5 bases). Per the germline V gene, CDR1 is MNHNY and CDR2 is SVGAGI (reference sequence). The ends were cut back, 0 bases at V and 1 base at J, with 10 bases in the middle. The CDR3 extends over 16 amino acids. The CDR3 loop is CASSYSAAVSYNEQFF. The CDR3 DNA is TGTGCCAGCAGTTACTCCGCAGCGGTTTCCTACAATGAGCAGTTCTTC.

J is TRBJ2-3 and V is TRBV2; D may match TRBD1 or TRBD2 (5 bases each). The CDR3 runs 14 residues. Germline lookup yields CDR1 SNHLY and CDR2 FYNNEI. Deletions cut 10 bases from V and 0 bases from J, with 14 bases between. In DNA, the CDR3 is TGTGCCAACGACCGGGACCCTAGCACAGATACGCAGTATTTT. Its translation: CANDRDPSTDTQYF.

The chain is built from TRBV7-8 and TRBJ1-1, with D hard to call. V was shortened by 4 bases and J by 3 bases, with 15 bases between the two germline ends. The germline V gene encodes CDR1 SGHVS and CDR2 FQNEAQ. The length of the CDR3 is 15 residues. CDR3 in DNA: TGTGCCAGCAGCTCAATGCCCCGCGGGTACACTGAAGCTTTCTTT. Protein: CASSSMPRGYTEAFF. The entire variable domain, with the rest obtained from reference TRBV7-8 and TRBJ1-1, is as follows: GAGVSQSPRYKVAKRGQDVALRCDPISGHVSLFWYQQALGQGPEFLTYFQNEAQLDKSGLPSDRFFAERPEGSVSTLKIQRTQQEDSAVYLCASSSMPRGYTEAFFGQGTRLTVV.